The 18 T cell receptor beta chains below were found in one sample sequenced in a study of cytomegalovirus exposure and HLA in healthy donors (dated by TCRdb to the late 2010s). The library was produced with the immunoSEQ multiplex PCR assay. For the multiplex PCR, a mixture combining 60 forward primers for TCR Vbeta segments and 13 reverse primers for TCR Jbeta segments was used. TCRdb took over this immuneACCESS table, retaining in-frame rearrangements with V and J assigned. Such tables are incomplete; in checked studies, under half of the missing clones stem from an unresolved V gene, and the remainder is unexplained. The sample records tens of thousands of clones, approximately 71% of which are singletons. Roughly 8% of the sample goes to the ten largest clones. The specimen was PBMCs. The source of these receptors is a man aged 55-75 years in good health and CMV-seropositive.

The CDR3, as DNA: TGTGCCAGCAGCTTAGTAAGCCCCAGGGTTGGTGAGCAGTACTTC. Residues: CASSLVSPRVGEQYF. The chain combines TRBV11-3 with TRBJ2-7; tentative D call: TRBD1 (5 bases). From germline, CDR1 is SGHNT and CDR2 YENEEA. The CDR3 is made up of 15 amino acids. The V and J ends lost 1 base and 7 bases respectively, with 17 bases between them.

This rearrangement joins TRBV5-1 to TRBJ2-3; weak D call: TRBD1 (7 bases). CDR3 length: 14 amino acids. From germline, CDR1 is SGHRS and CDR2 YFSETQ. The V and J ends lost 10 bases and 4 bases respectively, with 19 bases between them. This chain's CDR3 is CASGGRDGPDTQYF. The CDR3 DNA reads TGCGCCTCAGGGGGGCGGGACGGGCCAGATACGCAGTATTTT.

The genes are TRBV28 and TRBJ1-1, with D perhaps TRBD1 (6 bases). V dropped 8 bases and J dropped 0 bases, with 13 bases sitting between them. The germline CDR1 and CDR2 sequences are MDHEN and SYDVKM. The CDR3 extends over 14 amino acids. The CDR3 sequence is CASHGQPVNTEAFF. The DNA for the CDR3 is TGTGCCAGCCACGGACAGCCCGTGAACACTGAAGCTTTCTTT.

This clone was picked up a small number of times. CDR3 DNA sequence: TGTGCCAGCAGCCCAGCCGGGACAAGCTATGGCTACACCTTC. This translates into CASSPAGTSYGYTF. The chain uses TRBV7-9 and TRBJ1-2; tentative D call: TRBD1 (6 bases). V shed 5 bases and J shed 4 bases, with 14 bases lying between them. This CDR3 has 14 amino acids. The germline CDR1 and CDR2 sequences are SEHNR and FQNEAQ (reference sequence).

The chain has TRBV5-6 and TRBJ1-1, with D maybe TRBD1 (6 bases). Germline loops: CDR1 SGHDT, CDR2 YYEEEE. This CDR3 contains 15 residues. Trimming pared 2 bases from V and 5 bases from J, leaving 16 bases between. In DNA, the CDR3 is TGTGCCAGCAGCTTAATAACGGGGGGCGGGACTGAAGCTTTCTTT. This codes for CASSLITGGGTEAFF.

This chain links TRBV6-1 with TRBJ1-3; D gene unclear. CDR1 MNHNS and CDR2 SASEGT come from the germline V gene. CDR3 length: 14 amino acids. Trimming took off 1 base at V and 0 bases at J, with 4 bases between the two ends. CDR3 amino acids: CASSEGGSGNTIYF. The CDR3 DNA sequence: TGTGCCAGCAGTGAAGGAGGCTCTGGAAACACCATATATTTT.

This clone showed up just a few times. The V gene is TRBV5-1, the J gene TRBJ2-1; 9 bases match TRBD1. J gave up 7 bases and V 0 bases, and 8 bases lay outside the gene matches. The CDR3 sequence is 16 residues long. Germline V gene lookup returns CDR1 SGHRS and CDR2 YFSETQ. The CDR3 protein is CASSLGATGGGNEQFF. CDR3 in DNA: TGCGCCAGCAGCTTGGGGGCGACAGGGGGGGGGAATGAGCAGTTCTTC.

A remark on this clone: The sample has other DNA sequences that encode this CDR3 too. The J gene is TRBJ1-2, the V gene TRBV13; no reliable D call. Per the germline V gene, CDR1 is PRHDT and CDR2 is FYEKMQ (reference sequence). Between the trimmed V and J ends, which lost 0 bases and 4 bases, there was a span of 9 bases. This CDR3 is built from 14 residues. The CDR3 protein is CASSLGTGSYGYTF. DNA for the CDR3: TGTGCCAGCAGCTTAGGGACTGGGTCCTATGGCTACACCTTC.

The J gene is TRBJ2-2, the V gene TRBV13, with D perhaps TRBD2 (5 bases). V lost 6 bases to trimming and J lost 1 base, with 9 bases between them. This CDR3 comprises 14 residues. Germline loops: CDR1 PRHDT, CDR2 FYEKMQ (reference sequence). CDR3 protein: CASSFRENTGELFF. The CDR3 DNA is TGTGCCAGCAGTTTCCGGGAGAACACCGGGGAGCTGTTTTTT.

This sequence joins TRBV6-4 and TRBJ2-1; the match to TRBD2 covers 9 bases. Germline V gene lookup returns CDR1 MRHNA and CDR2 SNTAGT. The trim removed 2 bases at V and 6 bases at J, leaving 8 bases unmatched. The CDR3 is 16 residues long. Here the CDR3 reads CASSDTEAGGGNEQFF. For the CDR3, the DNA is TGTGCCAGCAGTGACACAGAAGCGGGAGGCGGCAATGAGCAGTTCTTC.

In nucleotides, the CDR3 is TGTGCCAGCAGCCCCCCAGGGGTTGGGATGAGCTCCTACGAGCAGTACTTC. It codes for CASSPPGVGMSSYEQYF. The chain is built from TRBV5-4 and TRBJ2-7; tentatively, D is TRBD1 (6 bases). The CDR3 totals 17 residues. Trimming stripped 4 bases from V and 0 bases from J, with 20 bases between. Germline CDR1 and CDR2: SGHNT and YYREEE (reference sequence).

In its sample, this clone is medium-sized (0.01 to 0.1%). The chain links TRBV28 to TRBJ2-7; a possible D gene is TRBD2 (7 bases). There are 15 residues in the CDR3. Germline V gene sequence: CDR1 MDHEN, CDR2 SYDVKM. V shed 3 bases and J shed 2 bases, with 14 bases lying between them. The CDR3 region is CASSFGGGGTYEQYF. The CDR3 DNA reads TGTGCCAGCAGTTTTGGGGGCGGGGGCACCTACGAGCAGTACTTC.

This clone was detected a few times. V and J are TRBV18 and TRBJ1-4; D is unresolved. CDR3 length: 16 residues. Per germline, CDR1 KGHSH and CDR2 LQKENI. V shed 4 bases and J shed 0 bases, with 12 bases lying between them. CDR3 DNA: TGTGCCAGCTCACGCAACCGAGGGTCAACTAATGAAAAACTGTTTTTT. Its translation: CASSRNRGSTNEKLFF. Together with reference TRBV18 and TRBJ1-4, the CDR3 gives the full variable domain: NAGVMQNPRHLVRRRGQEARLRCSPMKGHSHVYWYRQLPEEGLKFMVYLQKENIIDESGMPKERFSAEFPKEGPSILRIQQVVRGDSAAYFCASSRNRGSTNEKLFFGSGTQLSVL.

The CDR3 DNA reads TGTGCCAGCAGTCGCCGGACAATTTCTAACTATGGCTACACCTTC. Protein sequence: CASSRRTISNYGYTF. The chain is built from TRBV6-6 and TRBJ1-2, with D maybe TRBD1 (5 bases). The CDR3 sequence is 15 residues long. V lost 5 bases and J 0 bases, leaving 13 bases between the germline ends. Germline assignment: CDR1 MNHNY and CDR2 SVGAGI (reference sequence).

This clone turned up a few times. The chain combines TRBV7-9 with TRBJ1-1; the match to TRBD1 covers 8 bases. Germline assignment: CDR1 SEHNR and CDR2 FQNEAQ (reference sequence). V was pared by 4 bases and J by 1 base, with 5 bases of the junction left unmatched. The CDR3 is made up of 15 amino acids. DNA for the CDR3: TGTGCCAGCAGCTCCTGGACAGGGCAGAACACTGAAGCTTTCTTT. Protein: CASSSWTGQNTEAFF. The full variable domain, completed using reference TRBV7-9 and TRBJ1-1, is DTGVSQNPRHKITKRGQNVTFRCDPISEHNRLYWYRQTLGQGPEFLTYFQNEAQLEKSRLLSDRFSAERPKGSFSTLEIQRTEQGDSAMYLCASSSWTGQNTEAFFGQGTRLTVV.

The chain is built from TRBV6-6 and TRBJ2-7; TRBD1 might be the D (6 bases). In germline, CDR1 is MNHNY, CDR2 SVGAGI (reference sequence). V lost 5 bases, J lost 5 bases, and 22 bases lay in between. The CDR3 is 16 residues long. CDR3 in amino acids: CASSMGYMTGRDEQYF. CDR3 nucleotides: TGTGCCAGCAGTATGGGTTATATGACAGGACGTGACGAGCAGTACTTC.

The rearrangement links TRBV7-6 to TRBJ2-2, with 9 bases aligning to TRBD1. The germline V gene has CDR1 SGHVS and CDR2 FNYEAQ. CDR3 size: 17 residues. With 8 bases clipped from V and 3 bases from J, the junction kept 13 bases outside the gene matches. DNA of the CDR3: TGTGCCAGCTATAACCCTTACAGGGGGCGAGACACCGGGGAGCTGTTTTTT. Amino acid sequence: CASYNPYRGRDTGELFF.

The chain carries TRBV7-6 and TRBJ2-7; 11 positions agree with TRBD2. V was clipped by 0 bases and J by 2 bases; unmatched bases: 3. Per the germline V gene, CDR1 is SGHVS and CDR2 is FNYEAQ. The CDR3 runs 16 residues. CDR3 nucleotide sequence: TGTGCCAGCAGCTTAGCGGGGACTAGCGGCACCTACGAGCAGTACTTC. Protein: CASSLAGTSGTYEQYF. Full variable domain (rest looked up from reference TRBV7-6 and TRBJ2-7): GAGVSQSPRYKVTKRGQDVALRCDPISGHVSLYWYRQALGQGPEFLTYFNYEAQQDKSGLPNDRFSAERPEGSISTLTIQRTEQRDSAMYRCASSLAGTSGTYEQYFGPGTRLTVT.